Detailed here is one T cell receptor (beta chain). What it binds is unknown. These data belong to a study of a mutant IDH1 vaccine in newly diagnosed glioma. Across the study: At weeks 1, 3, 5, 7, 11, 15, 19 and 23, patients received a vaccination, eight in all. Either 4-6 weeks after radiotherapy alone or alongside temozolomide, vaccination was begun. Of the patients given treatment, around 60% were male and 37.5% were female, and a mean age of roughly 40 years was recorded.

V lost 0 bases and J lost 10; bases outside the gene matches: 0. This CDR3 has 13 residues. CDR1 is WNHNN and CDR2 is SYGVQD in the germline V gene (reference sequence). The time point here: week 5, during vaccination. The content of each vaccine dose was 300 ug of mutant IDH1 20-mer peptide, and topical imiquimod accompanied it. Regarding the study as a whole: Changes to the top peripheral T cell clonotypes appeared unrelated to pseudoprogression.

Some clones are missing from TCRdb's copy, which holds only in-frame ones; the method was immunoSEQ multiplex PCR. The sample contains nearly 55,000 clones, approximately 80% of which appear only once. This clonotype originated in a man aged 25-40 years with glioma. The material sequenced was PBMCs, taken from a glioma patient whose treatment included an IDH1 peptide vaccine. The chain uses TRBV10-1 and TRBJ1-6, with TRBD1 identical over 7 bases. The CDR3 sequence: CASSESRGSPLHF. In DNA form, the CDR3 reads TGCGCCAGCAGTGAGTCCAGGGGGTCACCCCTCCACTTT.